The 26 T cell receptor beta chains below all came from one sample that was sequenced in a study of T cell changes during pregnancy in multiple sclerosis. Method: immunoSEQ multiplex PCR; TCRdb's copy keeps in-frame clones and lacks some. The sample lists over 85,000 clones; 91% were seen once. The sequences come from peripheral blood, collected after pregnancy. The receptors shown here come from a female donor in good health, enrolled as a control in a pregnancy study.

CDR3 nucleotide sequence: TGCGCCAGCAGCCGGACTAGCGGGCCCAATGAGCAGTTCTTC. Translated, it gives CASSRTSGPNEQFF. The V call is TRBV5-1, the J call TRBJ2-1; 11 nucleotides align to TRBD2. The ends lost 4 bases at V and 6 bases at J; junction bases unmatched: 3. The germline V gene has CDR1 SGHRS and CDR2 YFSETQ. The CDR3 is 14 residues long.

V and J are TRBV7-9 and TRBJ1-3; no clear D gene. Germline-derived CDR1 and CDR2 are SEHNR and FQNEAQ (reference sequence). The length of the CDR3 is 14 residues. Trimming pared 5 bases from V and 0 bases from J, leaving 8 bases between. CDR3 region: CASSAGNSGNTIYF. As DNA, the CDR3 is TGTGCCAGCAGCGCCGGGAACTCTGGAAACACCATATATTTT.

The chain combines TRBV18 with TRBJ2-1, with 7 bases identical to TRBD1. The length of the CDR3 is 13 residues. The germline gives CDR1 KGHSH, CDR2 LQKENI. Trimming removed 2 bases from V and 6 bases from J; junction bases left unmatched: 1. The CDR3 DNA follows: TGTGCCAGCTCACCAAGGGACAGCAATGAGCAGTTCTTC. Protein product: CASSPRDSNEQFF.

This rearrangement joins TRBV28 to TRBJ2-1; possible D gene TRBD2, 5 bases. V was cut by 3 bases and J by 4 bases, with 13 bases left in between. From germline, CDR1 is MDHEN and CDR2 SYDVKM. There are 15 residues in the CDR3. CDR3: CASSFGAAPYNEQFF. For the CDR3, the DNA is TGTGCCAGCAGTTTCGGAGCGGCCCCATACAATGAGCAGTTCTTC.

Only one count was recorded for this clone. This chain uses TRBV18 with TRBJ1-1, with TRBD1 matching 7 bases. The CDR3 is 16 residues long. V was clipped by 0 bases and J by 4 bases; unmatched bases: 8. CDR1 KGHSH and CDR2 LQKENI come from the germline V gene. CDR3 in DNA: TGTGCCAGCTCACCACCGAAACGAGGGGGCGGCACTGAAGCTTTCTTT. Protein: CASSPPKRGGGTEAFF.

This chain joins TRBV4-1 and TRBJ1-2, with no clear D. The CDR3 is made up of 15 amino acids. The V and J ends lost 0 bases and 5 bases respectively, with 13 bases between them. The germline CDR1 and CDR2 sequences are MGHRA and YSYEKL. This chain's CDR3 is CASSQDLAGTYGYTF. CDR3 in DNA: TGCGCCAGCAGCCAAGATCTGGCAGGCACATATGGCTACACCTTC.

V is TRBV19 and J is TRBJ2-2; perhaps TRBD2 as D (5 bases). CDR1 and CDR2 from the germline V gene are LNHDA and SQIVND (reference sequence). The CDR3 extends over 15 amino acids. V gave up 3 bases and J gave up 6 bases, with 14 bases separating them. The CDR3 nucleotides are TGTGCCAGTAGTATTAGCAGGACTCGGGCCGGGGAGCTGTTTTTT. This encodes CASSISRTRAGELFF.

The rearrangement joins TRBV7-2 to TRBJ2-3; D not resolved. There are 16 residues in the CDR3. V lost 7 bases and J 4 bases, leaving 21 bases between the germline ends. CDR1 is SGHTA, CDR2 FQGNSA, per germline. The CDR3 spells CASNPNPLTNPDTQYF. DNA of the CDR3: TGTGCCAGCAACCCGAACCCCCTCACAAACCCAGATACGCAGTATTTT.

V usage is TRBV5-6 and J usage is TRBJ2-3, with a weak D call TRBD2 (5 bases). The CDR3 extends over 12 amino acids. Deletions cut 2 bases from V and 13 bases from J, with 14 bases between. Looked up from germline, CDR1 is SGHDT and CDR2 is YYEEEE. CDR3 loop: CASSFGRAGEYF. CDR3 DNA sequence: TGTGCCAGCAGCTTCGGTCGCGCCGGGGAGTATTTT.

This clone appeared once. The chain links TRBV9 to TRBJ2-5, with 12 bases matching TRBD2. The V gene's germline CDR1 is SGDLS and CDR2 YYNGEE. With 5 bases clipped from V and 4 bases from J, the junction kept 3 bases outside the gene matches. The CDR3 is 14 amino acids. CDR3 residues: CASRKLAGGETQYF. Here the CDR3 DNA reads TGTGCCAGCAGGAAACTAGCGGGGGGAGAGACCCAGTACTTC.

V usage is TRBV9 and J usage is TRBJ1-1; TRBD1 is a possible D gene (5 bases). V was pared by 3 bases and J by 1 base, with 10 bases between. The CDR3 totals 14 residues. Per germline, CDR1 SGDLS and CDR2 YYNGEE. The CDR3: CASSARDQNTEAFF. The CDR3 DNA sequence: TGTGCCAGCAGCGCCAGGGATCAGAACACTGAAGCTTTCTTT.

V usage is TRBV6-5 and J usage is TRBJ1-2; TRBD1 is a possible D gene (5 bases). The germline V and J ends were trimmed by 2 bases and 12 bases, with 16 bases remaining between them. This CDR3 has 13 amino acids. Germline loops: CDR1 MNHEY, CDR2 SVGAGI. The DNA for the CDR3 is TGTGCCAGCAGTTACGATCCGGGGGTACGACACACCTTC. It is translated as CASSYDPGVRHTF.

The chain recombines TRBV19 with TRBJ1-4; perhaps TRBD1 as D (6 bases). V was pared by 8 bases and J by 3 bases, with 22 bases between. Germline V CDR1 and CDR2: LNHDA, SQIVND (reference sequence). CDR3 length equals 17 residues. The CDR3 protein is CASHTRQGRSANEKLFF. The CDR3, as DNA: TGTGCCAGTCATACACGGCAGGGGCGGTCGGCTAATGAAAAACTGTTTTTT.

This chain links TRBV19 with TRBJ1-6, with TRBD1 matching over 7 bases. The length of the CDR3 is 13 residues. Per the germline V gene, CDR1 is LNHDA and CDR2 is SQIVND (reference sequence). J gave up 9 bases and V 7 bases, and 6 bases lay outside the gene matches. CDR3 amino acids: CASTTGVGSPLHF. The CDR3 nucleotides are TGTGCCAGTACTACAGGGGTTGGTTCACCCCTCCACTTT.

The gene calls are TRBV6-5 and TRBJ2-5; D uncertain. Germline V gene data show CDR1 as MNHEY and CDR2 as SVGAGI. The CDR3 runs 13 residues. The V and J ends lost 0 bases and 4 bases respectively, with 6 bases between them. DNA of the CDR3: TGTGCCAGCAGTTACTCGGCGGCAGAGACCCAGTACTTC. Protein product: CASSYSAAETQYF.

The chain joins TRBV9 to TRBJ2-3; 8 bases align to TRBD1. With V trimmed by 3 bases and J by 2 bases, 8 bases remained unmatched. This CDR3 comprises 16 residues. Germline V CDR1 and CDR2: SGDLS, YYNGEE. As DNA, the CDR3 is TGTGCCAGCAGCGGACGGACAGGGTTAATCACAGATACGCAGTATTTT. Residues: CASSGRTGLITDTQYF.

This rearrangement joins TRBV7-9 to TRBJ1-2, with 10 bases fitting TRBD1. The germline V gene has CDR1 SEHNR and CDR2 FQNEAQ (reference sequence). CDR3 size: 16 residues. V was clipped by 1 base and J by 7 bases; unmatched bases: 9. The CDR3: CASSLGYRGQGFGYTF. CDR3 DNA: TGTGCCAGCAGCTTAGGCTACAGGGGACAGGGGTTTGGCTACACCTTC.

This chain joins TRBV18 and TRBJ1-5, with 9 bases identical to TRBD1. This CDR3 contains 15 residues. Germline CDR1 and CDR2: KGHSH and LQKENI. The V segment lost 6 bases and the J segment 7 bases; nucleotides outside the gene matches: 10. CDR3 residues: CASSLGRDRAQPQHF. The CDR3 nucleotides are TGTGCCAGCTCCCTCGGCCGGGACAGGGCCCAGCCCCAGCATTTT.

The gene calls are TRBV29-1 and TRBJ1-1, with 7 bases that match TRBD1. The V and J ends lost 3 bases and 12 bases, in that order; junction bases with no gene match: 7. CDR1 SQVTM and CDR2 ANQGSEA come from the germline V gene. The CDR3 length is 11 residues. The CDR3 region is CSVEGRQGPFF. Here the CDR3 DNA reads TGCAGCGTTGAGGGGCGACAGGGCCCTTTCTTT.

The chain is built from TRBV6-4 and TRBJ2-1, with 9 bases aligning to TRBD1. This CDR3 has 14 amino acids. V shed 6 bases and J 6 bases; nucleotides not matched to a gene: 6. Germline V gene sequence: CDR1 MRHNA, CDR2 SNTAGT. In DNA form, the CDR3 reads TGTGCCAGCAGGGACCTGACAGGGGGCAATGAGCAGTTCTTC. Translating gives CASRDLTGGNEQFF.

The rearrangement joins TRBV11-3 to TRBJ1-5, with 9 bases matching TRBD1. The trim removed 1 base at V and 4 bases at J, leaving 5 bases unmatched. The CDR3 loop spans 16 amino acids. Germline loops: CDR1 SGHNT, CDR2 YENEEA. CDR3 amino acids: CASSLGPTGGNQPQHF. In DNA form, the CDR3 reads TGTGCCAGCAGCTTAGGCCCGACAGGGGGAAATCAGCCCCAGCATTTT.

This chain links TRBV7-9 with TRBJ1-5, with 7 bases that match TRBD1. The junction had 8 bases not matched to a gene; V was cut back by 1 base and J by 2 bases. This CDR3 has 17 amino acids. Germline V gives CDR1 SEHNR, CDR2 FQNEAQ (reference sequence). The CDR3: CASSLGAGGRGNQPQHF. DNA of the CDR3: TGTGCCAGCAGCTTAGGGGCAGGGGGTAGGGGCAATCAGCCCCAGCATTTT.

Worth noting for this clone: At one of its ends the junction is not consistent with the germline gene, which may arise from a read error. This chain links TRBV7-9 with TRBJ2-5; 11 bases map to TRBD1. Germline V gives CDR1 SEHNR, CDR2 FQNEAQ (reference sequence). The CDR3 has 15 residues. The DNA for the CDR3 is TGTGCCAGCAGATTAGGACAGGGGGCGCGGGAGACCCAGTACTTC. As protein: CASRLGQGARETQYF.

The rearrangement uses TRBV20-1 and TRBJ2-5; D ambiguous. This CDR3 is 11 amino acids long. Per the germline V gene, CDR1 is DFQATT and CDR2 is SNEGSKA (reference sequence). V lost 4 bases, J lost 1 base, and 4 bases lay in between. CDR3 sequence: CSAIRQETQYF. The CDR3 bases are TGCAGTGCTATTCGCCAAGAGACCCAGTACTTC.

The J gene is TRBJ1-6, the V gene TRBV7-2; possible D gene TRBD1, 5 bases. This CDR3 has 15 amino acids. Germline V gives CDR1 SGHTA, CDR2 FQGNSA. V gave up 5 bases and J gave up 2 bases, with 10 bases separating them. The DNA for the CDR3 is TGTGCCAGCAGCCCCCAGGGAACCTATAATTCACCCCTCCACTTT. This sequence encodes CASSPQGTYNSPLHF.

The V and J genes are TRBV4-1 and TRBJ2-7; 8 positions agree with TRBD1. V shed 7 bases, J shed 2 bases, and the junction held 7 bases outside the gene matches. This CDR3 region has 14 residues. In germline, CDR1 is MGHRA, CDR2 YSYEKL. The CDR3 here is CASTPRDRPYEQYF. In DNA form, the CDR3 reads TGCGCCAGCACCCCTCGGGACAGGCCCTACGAGCAGTACTTC.